This T cell receptor (beta chain) was recovered during a study of T cell clonality in common variable immunodeficiency. Data came from immunoSEQ multiplex PCR; TCRdb stores just in-frame clones and leaves some out. Listed here are roughly 29,000 clones without any singletons, the top ten holding approximately 3.5%. Replacement immunoglobulin had been given to every CVID subject for at least one year. Blood samples were heparinized, 5 to 8 ml per donor. Overall study findings and caveats: Common variable immunodeficiency TCR beta sequences reportedly had fewer deletions and N-nucleotide insertions. Authors noted CVID clonality's cause needs subpopulation repertoire sequencing.

In its sample, this clone was seen many times. Its antigen remains unidentified. Specimen: peripheral blood mononuclear cells. The TCR comes from a human donor with common variable immunodeficiency.

CDR3 DNA (partial): TGTGCCAGCAGTGAGGGGGGGGGAGGGACTGAA. Translated: CASSEGGGGTE. The CDR3 in its entirety is CASSEGGGGTEAFF. The rearrangement uses TRBV2 and TRBJ1-1; tentatively, D is TRBD1 (5 bases). The read terminates 3 residues ahead of where the CDR3 ends, so the germline J gene completes it. From germline, CDR1 is SNHLY and CDR2 FYNNEI. This CDR3 has 14 amino acids. Trimming removed 3 bases at V and 5 bases at J, with 13 bases between.